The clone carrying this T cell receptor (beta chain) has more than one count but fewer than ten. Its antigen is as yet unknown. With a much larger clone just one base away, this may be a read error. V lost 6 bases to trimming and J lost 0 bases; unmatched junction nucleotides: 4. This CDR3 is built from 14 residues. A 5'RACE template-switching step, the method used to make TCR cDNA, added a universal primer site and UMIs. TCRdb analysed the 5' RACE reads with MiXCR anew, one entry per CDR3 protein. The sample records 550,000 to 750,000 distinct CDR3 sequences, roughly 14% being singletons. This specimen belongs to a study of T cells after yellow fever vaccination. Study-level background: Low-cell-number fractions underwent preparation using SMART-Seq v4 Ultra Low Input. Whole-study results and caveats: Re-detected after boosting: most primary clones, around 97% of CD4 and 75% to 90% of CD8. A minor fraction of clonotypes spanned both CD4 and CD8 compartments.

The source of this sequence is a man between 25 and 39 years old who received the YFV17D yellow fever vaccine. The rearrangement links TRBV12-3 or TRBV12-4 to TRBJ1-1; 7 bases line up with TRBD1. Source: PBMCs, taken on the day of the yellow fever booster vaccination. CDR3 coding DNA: TGTGCCAGCAGCCGGGGACAGTTGAACACTGAAGCTTTCTTT. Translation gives CASSRGQLNTEAFF.